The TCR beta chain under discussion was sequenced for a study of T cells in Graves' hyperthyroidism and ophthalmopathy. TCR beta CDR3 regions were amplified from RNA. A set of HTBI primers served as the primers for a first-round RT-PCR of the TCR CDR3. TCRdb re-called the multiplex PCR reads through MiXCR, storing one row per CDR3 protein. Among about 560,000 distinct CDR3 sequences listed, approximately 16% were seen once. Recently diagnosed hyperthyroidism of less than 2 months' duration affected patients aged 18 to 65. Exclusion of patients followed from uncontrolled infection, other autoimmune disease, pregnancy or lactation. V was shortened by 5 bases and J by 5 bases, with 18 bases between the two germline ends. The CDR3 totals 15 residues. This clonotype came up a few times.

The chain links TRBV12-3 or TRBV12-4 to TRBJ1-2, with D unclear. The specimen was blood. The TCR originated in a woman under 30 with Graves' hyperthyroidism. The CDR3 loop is CASSETGRGRYGYTF. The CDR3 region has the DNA TGTGCCAGCAGTGAAACCGGGAGAGGGCGTTATGGCTACACCTTC.